One sample yielded the 29 T cell receptor beta chains listed below, sequenced in a study of blood T cells in healthy people across ages. Primers used in a second PCR of about 6 to 11 cycles were a sample-barcoded 5' primer and a J-beta primer mix. TCRdb re-called the 5' RACE reads through MiXCR, storing one row per CDR3 protein. Among some 900,000 distinct CDR3 sequences listed, approximately 49% were seen once. Sequencing was done on a sample of blood. These receptor sequences come from a man between 25 and 39 years old in good health.

The chain is built from TRBV7-9 and TRBJ2-5, with a weak D call TRBD2 (5 bases). The germline gives CDR1 SEHNR, CDR2 FQNEAQ (reference sequence). The CDR3 covers 14 residues. V was trimmed by 5 bases and J by 5 bases, leaving 15 bases between them. CDR3 in amino acids: CASSAILAPETQYF. CDR3 nucleotides: TGTGCCAGCAGCGCCATTCTAGCTCCGGAGACCCAGTACTTC.

The J gene is TRBJ2-7, the V gene TRBV10-3, with 8 bases matching TRBD1. CDR1 ENHRY and CDR2 SYGVKD come from the germline V gene. The V gene end was trimmed by 2 bases and the J gene end by 7 bases; junction bases not matched to a gene: 10. The CDR3 extends over 15 amino acids. The DNA of the CDR3 is TGTGCCATCAGTGAGGGGACAGGCCCTTTATGGGAGCAGTACTTC. This sequence encodes CAISEGTGPLWEQYF.

This rearrangement joins TRBV11-2 to TRBJ2-3, with D hard to call. CDR3 length: 13 amino acids. Germline CDR1 reads SGHAT; CDR2 reads FQNNGV. V gave up 0 bases and J gave up 4 bases, with 5 bases separating them. The CDR3 spells CASSLEASDTQYF. In DNA form, the CDR3 reads TGTGCCAGCAGCTTAGAAGCGTCAGATACGCAGTATTTT.

This clonotype was counted between two and nine times. With a much larger clone just one base away, this may be a read error. The chain links TRBV5-6 to TRBJ1-1; D unclear. Per the germline V gene, CDR1 is SGHDT and CDR2 is YYEEEE. The CDR3 consists of 13 residues. Deletions cut 2 bases from V and 0 bases from J, with 5 bases between. Written as DNA, the CDR3 is TGTGCCAGCAGCTTAAACATGAACACTGAAGCTTTCTTT. It yields the protein CASSLNMNTEAFF.

This sequence joins TRBV6-2 or TRBV6-3 and TRBJ2-3, with D possibly TRBD1 on 6 matching bases. The ends were cut back, 0 bases at V and 4 bases at J, with 14 bases in the middle. This CDR3 contains 16 residues. The germline gives CDR1 MNHEY, CDR2 SVGEGT. The DNA of the CDR3 is TGTGCCAGCAGTTACTCGTCCAGGGGAAGAGCAGATACGCAGTATTTT. This gives the protein CASSYSSRGRADTQYF.

V is TRBV7-2 and J is TRBJ2-3, with a weak D call TRBD2 (6 bases). This CDR3 region has 13 residues. The germline V gene encodes CDR1 SGHTA and CDR2 FQGNSA. Trimming pared 8 bases from V and 9 bases from J, leaving 18 bases between. The CDR3 region has the DNA TGTGCCAGCCAGCTTAGTTGGGGGGAAACGCAGTATTTT. This encodes CASQLSWGETQYF. The full variable domain, completed using reference TRBV7-2 and TRBJ2-3, is GAGVSQSPSNKVTEKGKDVELRCDPISGHTALYWYRQSLGQGLEFLIYFQGNSAPDKSGLPSDRFSAERTGGSVSTLTIQRTQQEDSAVYLCASQLSWGETQYFGPGTRLTVL.

This chain joins TRBV2 and TRBJ1-6; the D is unclear. Trimming took 0 bases from V and 9 from J, leaving 12 bases between them. The CDR3 consists of 15 residues. CDR1 is SNHLY and CDR2 is FYNNEI in the germline V gene. The CDR3 nucleotides are TGTGCCAGCAGTGAAGCGGGTATGACGGGTTCACCCCTCCACTTT. Translation gives CASSEAGMTGSPLHF.

As to this clonotype: Since a much larger clone is just one base distant, this may be a read error. The chain links TRBV12-3 or TRBV12-4 to TRBJ2-7; D possibly uses TRBD1 or TRBD2 (5 bases each). The CDR3 is 15 amino acids. V shed 3 bases and J shed 1 base, with 13 bases lying between them. The CDR3 loop is CASSFGAMWSYEQYF. The CDR3 bases are TGTGCCAGCAGTTTCGGGGCGATGTGGTCCTACGAGCAGTACTTC.

Worth noting for this clonotype: Because it lacks the conserved phenylalanine or tryptophan at the end, this CDR3 is likely a read error. The DNA is omitted, as the CDR3 cannot be located on it reliably, and the CDR3 follows TCRdb's listing. This rearrangement joins TRBV9 to TRBJ2-1. With termini counted, the CDR3 has 8 amino acids. Looked up from germline, CDR1 is SGDLS and CDR2 is YYNGEE. The CDR3 here is CASSVRQS.

The chain joins TRBV30 to TRBJ1-4; D ambiguous. V dropped 2 bases and J dropped 7 bases, with 17 bases sitting between them. This CDR3 is built from 15 residues. Germline assignment: CDR1 GTSNPN and CDR2 SVGIG (reference sequence). The CDR3 DNA is TGTGCCTGGAGTCTACCGGGAGGTATAAGTGAAAAACTGTTTTTT. This sequence encodes CAWSLPGGISEKLFF.

The J gene is TRBJ2-5, the V gene TRBV7-2, with 8 bases matching TRBD2. The V gene end was trimmed by 1 base and the J gene end by 4 bases; junction bases not matched to a gene: 5. This CDR3 has 15 residues. Germline V gene sequence: CDR1 SGHTA, CDR2 FQGNSA. CDR3 sequence: CASSLELAVGETQYF. CDR3 nucleotides: TGTGCCAGCAGCTTAGAACTAGCGGTTGGAGAGACCCAGTACTTC.

The CDR3 region has the DNA TGTGCCAGCAGACCACAGGACTGGGGGACTGAAGCTTTCTTT. It specifies CASRPQDWGTEAFF. The genes are TRBV6-5 and TRBJ1-1, with D tentatively TRBD1 (5 bases). V was cut by 6 bases and J by 5 bases, with 16 bases left in between. CDR1 and CDR2 from the germline V gene are MNHEY and SVGAGI. The CDR3 sequence is 14 residues long.

At least ten counts were recorded for this clonotype. This chain connects TRBV4-2 to TRBJ2-7; TRBD1 is a possible D gene (6 bases). V lost 3 bases to trimming and J lost 2 bases, with 14 bases between them. Germline V lookup: CDR1 LGHNA, CDR2 YNFKEQ. The CDR3 spans 15 residues. The CDR3 DNA reads as TGTGCCAGCAGCCACGAACAGGGTACAACCTACGAGCAGTACTTC. Its protein is CASSHEQGTTYEQYF.

This clonotype has only a few counts. In DNA, the CDR3 is TGTGCCAGCAGCTCTCGACTAGCGGGAAAACAAGAGACCCAGTACTTC. Translation gives CASSSRLAGKQETQYF. The chain uses TRBV7-2 and TRBJ2-5; 11 nucleotides agree with TRBD2. Germline assignment: CDR1 SGHTA and CDR2 FQGNSA. V lost 4 bases to trimming and J lost 2 bases; unmatched junction nucleotides: 6. The CDR3 length is 16 residues. Full variable domain (rest looked up from reference TRBV7-2 and TRBJ2-5): GAGVSQSPSNKVTEKGKDVELRCDPISGHTALYWYRQSLGQGLEFLIYFQGNSAPDKSGLPSDRFSAERTGGSVSTLTIQRTQQEDSAVYLCASSSRLAGKQETQYFGPGTRLLVL.

The V call is TRBV9, the J call TRBJ2-1; D uncertain. From germline, CDR1 is SGDLS and CDR2 YYNGEE. V was clipped by 0 bases and J by 8 bases, with 15 bases between them. The CDR3 is made up of 15 amino acids. CDR3 nucleotides: TGTGCCAGCAGCGTAGTTTGGCACGATAGGGATGAGCAGTTCTTC. Translated, it gives CASSVVWHDRDEQFF.

The rearrangement joins TRBV20-1 to TRBJ2-1, with D maybe TRBD2 (6 bases). Trimming pared 0 bases from V and 9 bases from J, leaving 9 bases between. CDR1 and CDR2 from the germline V gene are DFQATT and SNEGSKA (reference sequence). The CDR3 consists of 12 residues. CDR3 sequence reads: CSARERETEQFF. CDR3 coding DNA: TGCAGTGCTAGAGAGCGGGAAACTGAGCAGTTCTTC.

As regards this clonotype: One end of the junction varies from germline; a read error may be responsible. The chain is built from TRBV20-1 and TRBJ2-3; 7 positions agree with TRBD1. Per the germline V gene, CDR1 is DFQATT and CDR2 is SNEGSKA (reference sequence). This CDR3 is built from 15 residues. CDR3: CSARDGTEVTDTQYF. The CDR3 nucleotides read TGTAGTGCTAGAGATGGGACAGAGGTCACAGATACGCAGTATTTT.

J is TRBJ1-2 and V is TRBV24-1; D might be TRBD1 (5 bases). Between the trimmed V and J ends, which lost 1 base and 4 bases, there was a span of 9 bases. Germline V CDR1 and CDR2: KGHDR, SFDVKD. The CDR3 runs to 14 residues. The CDR3 DNA reads TGTGCCACCAGTGATTTTGAGACAGCCTATGGCTACACCTTC. It encodes CATSDFETAYGYTF.

Comment on this clonotype: Possible read error: a much larger clone is one base away. The chain couples TRBV5-1 to TRBJ2-1; D may be TRBD2 (7 bases). This CDR3 is built from 14 residues. Germline values: CDR1 SGHRS, CDR2 YFSETQ. The CDR3 protein is CASTLGGGYKEQFF. Written as DNA, the CDR3 is TGCGCCAGCACCCTAGGGGGGGGCTACAAGGAGCAGTTCTTC.

This clonotype came up a few times. The genes are TRBV4-1 and TRBJ2-3; no reliable D call. V was trimmed by 5 bases and J by 0 bases, leaving 9 bases between them. The length of the CDR3 is 14 residues. Germline V gives CDR1 MGHRA, CDR2 YSYEKL. CDR3 nucleotides: TGCGCCAGCAGCTCTGTGGGGAGCACAGATACGCAGTATTTT. Residues: CASSSVGSTDTQYF.

V and J are TRBV20-1 and TRBJ2-3; D unresolved. Trimming removed 6 bases from V and 2 bases from J, with 18 bases in between. Germline V gives CDR1 DFQATT, CDR2 SNEGSKA (reference sequence). This CDR3 contains 15 residues. The CDR3 spells CSATGPQWDTDTQYF. For the CDR3, the DNA is TGCAGTGCGACCGGGCCCCAATGGGACACAGATACGCAGTATTTT.

The V call is TRBV6-5, the J call TRBJ1-2; D is unclear. There are 13 residues in the CDR3. The V end was cut by 5 bases, the J end by 7 bases, with 14 bases between. Germline V gives CDR1 MNHEY, CDR2 SVGAGI. In DNA, the CDR3 is TGTGCCAGCAGTGACGCCGAGGACTTTGGCTACACCTTC. As protein: CASSDAEDFGYTF.

The gene calls are TRBV5-6 and TRBJ1-4; D gene uncertain. The CDR3 spans 13 residues. Trimming pared 6 bases from V and 5 bases from J, leaving 11 bases between. Germline V gene data show CDR1 as SGHDT and CDR2 as YYEEEE. The CDR3 region has the DNA TGTGCCAGCACCCAGCCTAGGAATGAAAAACTGTTTTTT. It encodes CASTQPRNEKLFF.

The chain has TRBV20-1 and TRBJ1-4, with D uncertain. Trimming stripped 1 base from V and 4 bases from J, with 4 bases between. The CDR3 extends over 12 amino acids. Germline V CDR1 and CDR2: DFQATT, SNEGSKA (reference sequence). The CDR3 loop reads CSARAHNEKLFF. CDR3 DNA sequence: TGCAGTGCTAGAGCCCATAATGAAAAACTGTTTTTT.

This clonotype was seen a single time. The chain combines TRBV18 with TRBJ2-1; 8 positions match TRBD1. The end of the DNA is better explained by TRBJ2-7, so the J call may be wrong. Germline V gene sequence: CDR1 KGHSH, CDR2 LQKENI. The CDR3 covers 14 residues. CDR3 in amino acids: CASSPGWTGYEQYF. CDR3 bases: TGTGCCAGCTCACCGGGATGGACAGGGTACGAGCAGTACTTC.

This clonotype was recorded a few times. Its ends do not fully match the called genes, so a read error is possible. The chain uses TRBV5-1 and TRBJ2-3; the match to TRBD2 covers 9 bases. The CDR3 sequence is 15 residues long. Germline V CDR1 and CDR2: SGHRS, YFSETQ. The CDR3: CASSLTSGSTDTQYF. CDR3 nucleotide sequence: TGTGCCAGCAGTTTGACTAGCGGTAGCACAGATACGCAGTATTTT.

As for this clonotype: Germline and junction disagree at one end, which may indicate a read error. The V call is TRBV28, the J call TRBJ2-5; a weak D match, TRBD1 (6 bases). The CDR3 is 13 amino acids. The germline CDR1 and CDR2 sequences are MDHEN and SYDVKM. CDR3 in amino acids: CAGREQGYYEQYF. The DNA for the CDR3 is TGTGCCGGCAGGGAACAGGGATATTACGAGCAGTACTTT.

The sample holds a few counts of this clonotype. One end of the junction varies from germline; a read error may be responsible. The chain combines TRBV7-7 with TRBJ2-4; D remains ambiguous. CDR1 and CDR2 (germline): SSHAT, FNYEAQ (reference sequence). This CDR3 is 15 amino acids long. The CDR3 protein is CASRHLVGTKNIQYF. Written as DNA, the CDR3 is TGTGCTAGCAGGCACCTCGTGGGGACCAAAAACATTCAGTACTTC.

For this clonotype: The junction differs from germline at one of its ends, possibly a read error. The chain is built from TRBV6-1 and TRBJ2-1, with 12 bases fitting TRBD2. The CDR3 has 17 amino acids. The germline gives CDR1 MNHNS, CDR2 SASEGT. CDR3 region: CANSPSSSGGAADEQFF. DNA of the CDR3: TGTGCCAACAGTCCTTCTTCTAGCGGGGGGGCCGCTGATGAGCAGTTCTTC.